Below are 16 T cell receptor beta chains sequenced from a single sample in a study of CD8+CD57+ T cells in acquired aplastic anemia. According to the study, genomic DNA was the template for TCR beta VDJ and CDR3 profiling. TCRdb passed the reads through MiXCR, listing each CDR3 protein once. The sample lists over 150,000 distinct CDR3 sequences; about 45% were seen once. All sequencing subjects had displayed CD8+CD57+ cell expansion on flow cytometry. The sequencing sample was made of sorted CD4+, CD8+, or CD8+CD57+ T cells (not recorded which) from PBMCs. The receptor source for this set is a human donor with aplastic anemia.

Only a few counts were recorded for this clonotype. A read error is possible here, since a much larger clone lies one base away. The CDR3 does not close with the conserved phenylalanine or tryptophan, likely indicating a read error. This sequence joins TRBV5-1 and TRBJ2-5; TRBD2 is a possible D gene (6 bases). V was trimmed by 3 bases and J by 4 bases, leaving 13 bases between them. The CDR3 length is 14 residues. CDR1 SGHRS and CDR2 YFSETQ come from the germline V gene. This CDR3 reads CASSSTAGRETQYS. The DNA of the CDR3 is TGCGCCAGCAGCTCGACAGCGGGTAGAGAGACCCAGTACTCC.

The chain is built from TRBV6-2 or TRBV6-3 and TRBJ2-1, with D possibly being TRBD1 (6 bases). The CDR3 extends over 14 amino acids. V lost 4 bases, J lost 5 bases, and 12 bases lay in between. CDR1 is MNHEY, CDR2 SVGEGT, per germline. In nucleotides, the CDR3 is TGTGCCAGCAGTTCCACGACAGGAAACAATGAGCAGTTCTTC. It encodes CASSSTTGNNEQFF.

The V and J genes are TRBV27 and TRBJ1-6; 8 nucleotides line up with TRBD1. The CDR3 contains 15 residues. After removal of 5 bases from V and 4 bases from J, the junction contained 4 bases not matched to a gene. The germline V gene encodes CDR1 MNHEY and CDR2 SMNVEV (reference sequence). The CDR3 nucleotides are TGTGCCAGCAGTGACCGGGACAGGTATAATTCACCCCTCCACTTT. It codes for CASSDRDRYNSPLHF.

This clonotype has ten or more counts. V gene TRBV9 combines with J gene TRBJ2-2; weak D call: TRBD1 (6 bases). Germline CDR1 SGDLS, CDR2 YYNGEE. Trimming removed 3 bases at V and 2 bases at J, with 11 bases between. This CDR3 comprises 15 residues. The CDR3, as DNA: TGTGCCAGCAGCGATGGACAGAGAAACACCGGGGAGCTGTTTTTT. This translates into CASSDGQRNTGELFF.

This clonotype was detected many times. This chain links TRBV7-2 with TRBJ1-1; TRBD1 might be the D (6 bases). V lost 3 bases and J lost 1, with 9 bases in between. The CDR3 is 14 amino acids. Germline V lookup: CDR1 SGHTA, CDR2 FQGNSA. CDR3 in DNA: TGTGCCAGCAGCTTCCAAGGGGGGAACACTGAAGCTTTCTTT. Translated: CASSFQGGNTEAFF. The whole variable domain, remainder taken from reference TRBV7-2 and TRBJ1-1, is GAGVSQSPSNKVTEKGKDVELRCDPISGHTALYWYRQSLGQGLEFLIYFQGNSAPDKSGLPSDRFSAERTGGSVSTLTIQRTQQEDSAVYLCASSFQGGNTEAFFGQGTRLTVV.

In its sample, this clonotype was seen a few times. The chain joins TRBV9 to TRBJ2-7, with D possibly being TRBD1 or TRBD2 (7 bases each). The CDR3 contains 17 residues. The V end lost 3 bases, the J end lost 12 bases, and 31 bases lay between the germline ends. Per germline, CDR1 SGDLS and CDR2 YYNGEE. The CDR3 is CASSGREGAGVGSRRYF. CDR3 coding DNA: TGTGCCAGCAGCGGTAGAGAGGGGGCGGGAGTGGGTTCGCGGCGGTACTTC.

This clonotype was counted a few times. CDR3 amino acids: CSARLAGGADTQYF. CDR3 nucleotides: TGCAGTGCTAGACTAGCGGGAGGCGCAGATACGCAGTATTTT. The genes are TRBV20-1 and TRBJ2-3; 11 nucleotides agree with TRBD2. V dropped 2 bases and J dropped 4; count of bases not matched to a gene: 2. The CDR3 sequence is 14 residues long. Germline V gives CDR1 DFQATT, CDR2 SNEGSKA (reference sequence).

This clonotype was seen a handful of times. This chain connects TRBV2 to TRBJ2-7; no definite D call. Germline CDR1 SNHLY, CDR2 FYNNEI. V lost 4 bases, J lost 3 bases, and 7 bases lay in between. This CDR3 contains 12 residues. DNA for the CDR3: TGTGCCAGCAGTGGTAGGTTCTACGAGCAGTACTTC. This gives the protein CASSGRFYEQYF.

This sequence joins TRBV15 and TRBJ2-1; D tentatively reads TRBD1 or TRBD2 (6 bases each). Germline lookup yields CDR1 LNHNV and CDR2 YYDKDF (reference sequence). This CDR3 is built from 12 residues. V lost 6 bases and J lost 9, with 12 bases in between. CDR3 DNA sequence: TGTGCCACCAGTCCTAAGGGGGGTGAGCAGTTCTTC. It specifies CATSPKGGEQFF.

The chain combines TRBV24-1 with TRBJ1-5; the match to TRBD1 covers 10 bases. CDR1 and CDR2 (germline): KGHDR, SFDVKD. This CDR3 region has 15 residues. The V gene end was trimmed by 4 bases and the J gene end by 5 bases; junction bases not matched to a gene: 4. The CDR3 DNA is TGTGCCACCAGTGACTCCGGACAGGGGGATCAGCCCCAGCATTTT. Its protein is CATSDSGQGDQPQHF.

This clonotype has at least ten counts. V gene TRBV20-1 combines with J gene TRBJ1-5; no reliable D call. CDR1 DFQATT and CDR2 SNEGSKA come from the germline V gene (reference sequence). V lost 6 bases, J lost 7 bases, and 16 bases lay in between. The length of the CDR3 is 13 residues. The CDR3 region has the DNA TGCAGTGCCGCAATAGACAAGGCCCAGCCCCAGCATTTT. This gives the protein CSAAIDKAQPQHF.

The chain joins TRBV19 to TRBJ1-5, with 7 bases matching TRBD1. The CDR3 sequence is 15 residues long. With 3 bases clipped from V and 5 bases from J, the junction kept 7 bases outside the gene matches. CDR1 and CDR2 (germline): LNHDA, SQIVND (reference sequence). The CDR3 is CASSMGTAFHQPQHF. CDR3 sequence (DNA): TGTGCCAGTAGTATGGGGACAGCGTTCCATCAGCCCCAGCATTTT.

Regarding this clonotype: Because it lacks the conserved phenylalanine or tryptophan at the end, this CDR3 is likely a read error. The gene calls are TRBV15 and TRBJ1-1, with TRBD1 as a possible D gene (5 bases). CDR1 is LNHNV and CDR2 is YYDKDF in the germline V gene (reference sequence). The CDR3 is made up of 15 amino acids. Trimming left V 1 base short and J 1 base short, with 10 bases between. In DNA form, the CDR3 reads TGTGCCACCAGCAGAGGCGAGACAGCGAACACTGAAGCTTTCGTT. This translates into CATSRGETANTEAFV.

This clonotype appeared once. The V and J genes are TRBV7-2 and TRBJ1-2; TRBD1 might be the D (5 bases). Germline V gene data show CDR1 as SGHTA and CDR2 as FQGNSA. Trimming removed 4 bases from V and 3 bases from J, with 15 bases in between. CDR3 length: 15 residues. The chain's CDR3 is CASSSRDPRYYGYTF. The CDR3 bases are TGTGCCAGCAGCTCCCGGGACCCGAGGTACTATGGCTACACCTTC. The variable domain in full, completed from reference TRBV7-2 and TRBJ1-2, reads GAGVSQSPSNKVTEKGKDVELRCDPISGHTALYWYRQSLGQGLEFLIYFQGNSAPDKSGLPSDRFSAERTGGSVSTLTIQRTQQEDSAVYLCASSSRDPRYYGYTFGSGTRLTVV.

Points on this clonotype: A much larger clone sits a single nucleotide away, making a read error possible. This chain joins TRBV5-4 and TRBJ2-2; D is undetermined. Per germline, CDR1 SGHNT and CDR2 YYREEE (reference sequence). Trimming shortened V by 5 bases and J by 1 base, and 12 bases separated the two germline ends. The CDR3 is 15 residues long. The CDR3 DNA follows: TGTGCCAGCAGTTTACCTGAGCGGAACACCGGGGAGCTGTTTTTT. This gives the protein CASSLPERNTGELFF.

As for this clonotype: It is unclear where the CDR3 begins or ends on the DNA, so no DNA is shown, and the CDR3 is as TCRdb lists it. This chain joins TRBV19 and TRBJ1-5. The germline V gene encodes CDR1 LNHDA and CDR2 SQIVND (reference sequence). Including both end residues, the CDR3 is 15 amino acids long. The CDR3 is CASTSGLGANQPQHF.